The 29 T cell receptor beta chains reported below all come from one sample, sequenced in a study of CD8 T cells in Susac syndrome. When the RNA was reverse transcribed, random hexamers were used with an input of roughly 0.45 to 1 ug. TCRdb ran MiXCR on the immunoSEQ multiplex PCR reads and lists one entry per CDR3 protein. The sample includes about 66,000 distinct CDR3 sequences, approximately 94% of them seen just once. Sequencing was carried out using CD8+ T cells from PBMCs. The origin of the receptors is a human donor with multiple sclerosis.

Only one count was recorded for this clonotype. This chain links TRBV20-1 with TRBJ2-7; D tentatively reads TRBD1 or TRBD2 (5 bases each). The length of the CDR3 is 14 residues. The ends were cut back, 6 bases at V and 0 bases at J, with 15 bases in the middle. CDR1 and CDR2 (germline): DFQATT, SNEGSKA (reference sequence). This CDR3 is CSASGTESSYEQYF. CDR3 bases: TGCAGTGCCTCCGGGACGGAAAGCTCCTACGAGCAGTACTTC.

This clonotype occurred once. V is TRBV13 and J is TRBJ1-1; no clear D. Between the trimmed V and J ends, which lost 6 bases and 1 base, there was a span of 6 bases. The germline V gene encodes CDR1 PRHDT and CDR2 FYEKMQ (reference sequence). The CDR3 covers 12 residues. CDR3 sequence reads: CASRWGNTEAFF. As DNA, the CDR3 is TGTGCCAGCAGATGGGGGAACACTGAAGCTTTCTTT. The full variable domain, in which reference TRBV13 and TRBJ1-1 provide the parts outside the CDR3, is AAGVIQSPRHLIKEKRETATLKCYPIPRHDTVYWYQQGPGQDPQFLISFYEKMQSDKGSIPDRFSAQQFSDYHSELNMSSLELGDSALYFCASRWGNTEAFFGQGTRLTVV.

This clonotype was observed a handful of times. DNA of the CDR3: TGCGCCAGCAGCCCGGACAGCGACGACTATGGCTACACCTTC. This sequence encodes CASSPDSDDYGYTF. The chain uses TRBV4-1 and TRBJ1-2; D possibly corresponds to TRBD1 (6 bases). Germline V gene data show CDR1 as MGHRA and CDR2 as YSYEKL. Trimming took off 4 bases at V and 3 bases at J, with 12 bases between the two ends. CDR3 size: 14 residues.

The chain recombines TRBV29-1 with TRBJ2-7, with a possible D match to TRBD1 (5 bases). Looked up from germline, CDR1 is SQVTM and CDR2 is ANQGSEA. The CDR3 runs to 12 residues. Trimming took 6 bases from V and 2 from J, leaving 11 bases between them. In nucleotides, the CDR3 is TGCAGCGTCAGGGTACTTACCTACGAGCAGTACTTC. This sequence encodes CSVRVLTYEQYF.

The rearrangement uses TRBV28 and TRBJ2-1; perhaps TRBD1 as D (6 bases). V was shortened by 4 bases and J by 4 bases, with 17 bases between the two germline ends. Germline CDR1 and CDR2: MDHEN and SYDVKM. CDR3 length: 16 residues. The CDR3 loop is CASSSLHNREYNEQFF. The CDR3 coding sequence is TGTGCCAGCAGTTCCCTCCATAACAGGGAATACAATGAGCAGTTCTTC.

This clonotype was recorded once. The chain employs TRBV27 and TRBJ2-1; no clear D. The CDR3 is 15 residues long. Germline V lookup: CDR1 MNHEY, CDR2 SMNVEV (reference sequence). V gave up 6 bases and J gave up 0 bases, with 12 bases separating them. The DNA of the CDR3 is TGTGCCAGCAGCAACGACGTAAGCTCCTACAATGAGCAGTTCTTC. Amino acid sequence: CASSNDVSSYNEQFF.

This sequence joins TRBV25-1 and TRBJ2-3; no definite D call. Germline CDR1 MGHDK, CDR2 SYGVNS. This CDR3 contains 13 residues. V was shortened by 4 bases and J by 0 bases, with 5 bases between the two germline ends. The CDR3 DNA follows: TGTGCCAGCAGTGCCGGTAGCACAGATACGCAGTATTTT. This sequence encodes CASSAGSTDTQYF.

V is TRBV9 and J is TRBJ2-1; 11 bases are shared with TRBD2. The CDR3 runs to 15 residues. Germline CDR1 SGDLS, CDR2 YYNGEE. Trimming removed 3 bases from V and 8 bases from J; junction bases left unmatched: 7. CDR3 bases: TGTGCCAGCAGCGCTGTAGCGGGGGGGCTCTATGAGCAGTTCTTC. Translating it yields CASSAVAGGLYEQFF.

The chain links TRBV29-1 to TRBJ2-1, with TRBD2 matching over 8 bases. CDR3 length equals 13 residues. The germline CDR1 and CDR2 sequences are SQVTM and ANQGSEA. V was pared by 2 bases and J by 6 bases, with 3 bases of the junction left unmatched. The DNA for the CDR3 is TGCAGCGTTGAACCCGGGAGGGTCAATGAGCAGTTCTTC. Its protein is CSVEPGRVNEQFF.

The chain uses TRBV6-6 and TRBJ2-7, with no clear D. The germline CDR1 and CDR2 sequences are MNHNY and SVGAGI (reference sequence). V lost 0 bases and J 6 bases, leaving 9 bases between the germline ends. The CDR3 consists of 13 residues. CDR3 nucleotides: TGTGCCAGCAGTTACTCGGCAGTGGGCGAGCAGTACTTC. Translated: CASSYSAVGEQYF.

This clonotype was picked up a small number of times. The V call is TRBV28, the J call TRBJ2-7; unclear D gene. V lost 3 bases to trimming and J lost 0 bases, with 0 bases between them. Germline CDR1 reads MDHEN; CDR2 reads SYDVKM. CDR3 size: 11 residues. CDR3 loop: CASSFSYEQYF. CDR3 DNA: TGTGCCAGCAGTTTCTCCTACGAGCAGTACTTC.

The CDR3 is CASTSGTKETQYF. CDR3 in DNA: TGTGCCAGCACGAGCGGGACGAAAGAGACCCAGTACTTC. The chain recombines TRBV7-9 with TRBJ2-5; 7 nucleotides line up with TRBD2. V dropped 7 bases and J dropped 3; count of bases not matched to a gene: 5. Germline V CDR1 and CDR2: SEHNR, FQNEAQ (reference sequence). The CDR3 length is 13 residues.

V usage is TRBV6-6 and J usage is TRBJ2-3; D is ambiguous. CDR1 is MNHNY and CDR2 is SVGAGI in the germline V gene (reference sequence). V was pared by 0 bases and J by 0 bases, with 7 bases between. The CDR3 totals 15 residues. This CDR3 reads CASSYSHTSTDTQYF. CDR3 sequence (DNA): TGTGCCAGCAGTTACTCCCATACCAGCACAGATACGCAGTATTTT.

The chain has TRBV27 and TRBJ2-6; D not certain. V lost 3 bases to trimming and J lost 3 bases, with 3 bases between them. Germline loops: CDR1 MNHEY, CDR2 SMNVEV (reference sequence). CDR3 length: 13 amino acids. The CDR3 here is CASSLGGANVLTF. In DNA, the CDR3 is TGTGCCAGCAGTTTGGGTGGGGCCAACGTCCTGACTTTC.

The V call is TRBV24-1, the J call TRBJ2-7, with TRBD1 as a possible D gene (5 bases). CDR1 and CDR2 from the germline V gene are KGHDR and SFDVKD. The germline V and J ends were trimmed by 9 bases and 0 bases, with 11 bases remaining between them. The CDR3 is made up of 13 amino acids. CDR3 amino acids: CATGHPISYEQYF. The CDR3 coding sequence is TGTGCCACCGGACATCCTATCTCCTACGAGCAGTACTTC.

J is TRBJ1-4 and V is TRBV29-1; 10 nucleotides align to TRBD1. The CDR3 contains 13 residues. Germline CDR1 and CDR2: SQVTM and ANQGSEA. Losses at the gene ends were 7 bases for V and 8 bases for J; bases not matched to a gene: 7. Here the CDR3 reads CSARQGAEEKLFF. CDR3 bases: TGCAGCGCTAGACAGGGGGCGGAAGAAAAACTGTTTTTT.

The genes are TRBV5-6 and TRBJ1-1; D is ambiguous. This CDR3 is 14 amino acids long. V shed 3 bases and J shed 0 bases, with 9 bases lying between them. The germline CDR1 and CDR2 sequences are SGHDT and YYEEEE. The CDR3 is CASSYVDVNTEAFF. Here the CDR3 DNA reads TGTGCCAGCAGCTACGTGGACGTGAACACTGAAGCTTTCTTT.

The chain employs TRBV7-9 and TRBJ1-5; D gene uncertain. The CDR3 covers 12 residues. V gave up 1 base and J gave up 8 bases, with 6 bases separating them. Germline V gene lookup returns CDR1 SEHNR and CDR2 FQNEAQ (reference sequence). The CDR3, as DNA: TGTGCCAGCAGCTTAGAGGCGGAGCCCCAGCATTTT. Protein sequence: CASSLEAEPQHF.

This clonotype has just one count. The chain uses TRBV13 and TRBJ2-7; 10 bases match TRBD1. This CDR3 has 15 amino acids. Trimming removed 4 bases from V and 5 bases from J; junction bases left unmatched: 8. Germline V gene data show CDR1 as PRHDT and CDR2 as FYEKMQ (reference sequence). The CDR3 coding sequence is TGTGCCAGCAGCTATCGGACAGGGGGTTCGGACGAGCAGTACTTC. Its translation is CASSYRTGGSDEQYF.

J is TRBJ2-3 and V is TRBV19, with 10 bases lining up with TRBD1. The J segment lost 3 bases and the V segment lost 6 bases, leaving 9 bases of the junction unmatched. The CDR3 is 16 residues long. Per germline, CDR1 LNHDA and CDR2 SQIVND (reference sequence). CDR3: CASSTTPGQGTDTQYF. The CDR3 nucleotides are TGTGCCAGTAGCACGACTCCGGGACAGGGGACAGATACGCAGTATTTT. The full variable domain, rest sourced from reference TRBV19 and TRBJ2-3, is DGGITQSPKYLFRKEGQNVTLSCEQNLNHDAMYWYRQDPGQGLRLIYYSQIVNDFQKGDIAEGYSVSREKKESFPLTVTSAQKNPTAFYLCASSTTPGQGTDTQYFGPGTRLTVL.

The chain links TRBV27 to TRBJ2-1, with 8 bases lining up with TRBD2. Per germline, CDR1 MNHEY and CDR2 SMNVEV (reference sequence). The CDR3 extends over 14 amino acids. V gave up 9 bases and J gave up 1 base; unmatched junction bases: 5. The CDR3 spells CASSRGGSYNEQFF. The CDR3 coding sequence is TGTGCCAGTAGTCGGGGGGGGTCCTACAATGAGCAGTTCTTC.

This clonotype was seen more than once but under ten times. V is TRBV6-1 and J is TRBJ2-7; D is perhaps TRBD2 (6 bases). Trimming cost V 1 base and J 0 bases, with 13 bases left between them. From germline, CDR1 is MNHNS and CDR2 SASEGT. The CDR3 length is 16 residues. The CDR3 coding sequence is TGTGCCAGCAGTGAAGAGGAGGGTTTGACCTCCTACGAGCAGTACTTC. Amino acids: CASSEEEGLTSYEQYF.

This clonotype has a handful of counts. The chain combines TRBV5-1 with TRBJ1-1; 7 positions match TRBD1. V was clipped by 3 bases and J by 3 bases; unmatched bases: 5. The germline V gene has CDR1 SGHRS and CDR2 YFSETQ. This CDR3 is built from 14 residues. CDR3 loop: CASSSAGGYTEAFF. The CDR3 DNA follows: TGCGCCAGCAGCTCCGCAGGGGGTTACACTGAAGCTTTCTTT.

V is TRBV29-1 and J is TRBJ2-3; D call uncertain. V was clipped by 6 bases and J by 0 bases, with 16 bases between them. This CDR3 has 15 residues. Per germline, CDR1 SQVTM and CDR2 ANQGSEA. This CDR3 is CSVPVGASSTDTQYF. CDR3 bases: TGCAGCGTCCCGGTCGGTGCCTCTAGCACAGATACGCAGTATTTT.

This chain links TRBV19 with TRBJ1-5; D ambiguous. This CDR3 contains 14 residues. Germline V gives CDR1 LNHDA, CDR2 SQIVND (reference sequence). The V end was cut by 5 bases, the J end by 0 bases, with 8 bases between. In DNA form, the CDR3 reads TGTGCCAGTAGTCTCGGATATAGCAATCAGCCCCAGCATTTT. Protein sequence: CASSLGYSNQPQHF.

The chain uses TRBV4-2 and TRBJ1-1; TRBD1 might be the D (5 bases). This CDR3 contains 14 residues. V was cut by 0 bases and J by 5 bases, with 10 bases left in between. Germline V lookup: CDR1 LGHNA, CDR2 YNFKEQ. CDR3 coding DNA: TGTGCCAGCAGCCAAGAGTGGAGGGGAACTGAAGCTTTCTTT. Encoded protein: CASSQEWRGTEAFF.

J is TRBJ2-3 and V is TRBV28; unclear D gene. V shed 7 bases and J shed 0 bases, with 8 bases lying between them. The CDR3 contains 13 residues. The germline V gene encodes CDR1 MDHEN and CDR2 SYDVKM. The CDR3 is CASTETSTDTQYF. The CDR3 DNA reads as TGTGCCAGCACAGAAACTAGCACAGATACGCAGTATTTT. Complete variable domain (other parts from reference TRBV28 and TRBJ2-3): DVKVTQSSRYLVKRTGEKVFLECVQDMDHENMFWYRQDPGLGLRLIYFSYDVKMKEKGDIPEGYSVSREKKERFSLILESASTNQTSMYLCASTETSTDTQYFGPGTRLTVL.

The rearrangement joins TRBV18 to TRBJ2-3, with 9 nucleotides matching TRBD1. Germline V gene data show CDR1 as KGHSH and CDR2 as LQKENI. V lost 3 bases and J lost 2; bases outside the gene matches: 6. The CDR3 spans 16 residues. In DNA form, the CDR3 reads TGTGCCAGCTCACCCTGGGGGACAGGGATCACAGATACGCAGTATTTT. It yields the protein CASSPWGTGITDTQYF.

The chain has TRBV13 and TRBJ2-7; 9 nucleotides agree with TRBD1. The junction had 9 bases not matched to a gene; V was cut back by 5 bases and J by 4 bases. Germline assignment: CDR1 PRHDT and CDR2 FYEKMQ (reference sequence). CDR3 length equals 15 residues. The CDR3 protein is CASSPTTGTGYEQYF. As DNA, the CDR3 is TGTGCCAGCAGCCCTACGACCGGGACAGGGTACGAGCAGTACTTC.